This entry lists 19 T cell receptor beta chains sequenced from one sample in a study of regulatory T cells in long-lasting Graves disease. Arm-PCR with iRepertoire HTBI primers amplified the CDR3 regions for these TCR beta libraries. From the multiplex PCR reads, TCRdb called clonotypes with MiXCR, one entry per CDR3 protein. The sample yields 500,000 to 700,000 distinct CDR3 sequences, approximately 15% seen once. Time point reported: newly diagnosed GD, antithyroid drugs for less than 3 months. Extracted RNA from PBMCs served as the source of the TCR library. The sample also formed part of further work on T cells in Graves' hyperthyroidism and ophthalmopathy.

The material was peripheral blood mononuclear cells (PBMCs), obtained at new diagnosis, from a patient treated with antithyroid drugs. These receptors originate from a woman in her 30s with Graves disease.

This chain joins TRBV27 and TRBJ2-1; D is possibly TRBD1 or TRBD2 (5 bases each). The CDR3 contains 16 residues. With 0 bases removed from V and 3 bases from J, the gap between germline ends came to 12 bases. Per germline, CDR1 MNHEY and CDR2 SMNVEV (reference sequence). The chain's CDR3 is CASSLSGTSRYNEQFF. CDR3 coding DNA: TGTGCCAGCAGTTTATCGGGGACGTCCCGCTACAATGAGCAGTTCTTC.

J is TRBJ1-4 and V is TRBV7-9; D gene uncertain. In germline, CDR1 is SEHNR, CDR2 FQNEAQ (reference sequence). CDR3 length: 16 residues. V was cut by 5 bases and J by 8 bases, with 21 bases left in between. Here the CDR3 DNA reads TGTGCCAGCAGCCCAAACGTCGTCAGTTTGTGGGAAAAACTGTTTTTT. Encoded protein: CASSPNVVSLWEKLFF.

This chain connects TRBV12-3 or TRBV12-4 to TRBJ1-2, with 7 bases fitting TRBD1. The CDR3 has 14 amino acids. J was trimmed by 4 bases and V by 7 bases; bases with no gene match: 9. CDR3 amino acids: CASTSSDRVYGYTF. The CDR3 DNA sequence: TGTGCCAGCACCTCCTCCGACAGGGTCTATGGCTACACCTTC.

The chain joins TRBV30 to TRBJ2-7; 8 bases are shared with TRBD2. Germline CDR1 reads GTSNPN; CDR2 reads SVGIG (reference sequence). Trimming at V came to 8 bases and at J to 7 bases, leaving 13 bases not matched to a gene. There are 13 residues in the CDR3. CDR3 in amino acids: CASQRESLGEQYF. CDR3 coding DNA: TGTGCCAGTCAGCGGGAGAGCCTCGGGGAGCAGTACTTC.

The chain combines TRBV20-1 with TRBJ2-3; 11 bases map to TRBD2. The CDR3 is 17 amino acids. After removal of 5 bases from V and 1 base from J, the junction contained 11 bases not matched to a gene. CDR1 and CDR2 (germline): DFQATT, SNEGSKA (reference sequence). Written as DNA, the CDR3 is TGCAGTGCTGAAGAGCGTAGCGGGAGGGCCGGCACAGATACGCAGTATTTT. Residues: CSAEERSGRAGTDTQYF.

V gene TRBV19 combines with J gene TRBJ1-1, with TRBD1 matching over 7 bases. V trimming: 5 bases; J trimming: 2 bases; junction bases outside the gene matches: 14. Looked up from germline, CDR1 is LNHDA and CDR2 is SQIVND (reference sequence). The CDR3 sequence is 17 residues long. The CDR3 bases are TGTGCCAGTAGTCCAAAACGACCGGGACAGCTTAACACTGAAGCTTTCTTT. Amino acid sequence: CASSPKRPGQLNTEAFF.

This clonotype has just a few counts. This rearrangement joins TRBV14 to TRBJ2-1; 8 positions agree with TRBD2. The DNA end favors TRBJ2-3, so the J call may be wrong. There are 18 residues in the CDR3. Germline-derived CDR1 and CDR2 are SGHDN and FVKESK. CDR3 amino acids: CASSQDPFLAGSRNTQYF. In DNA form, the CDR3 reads TGTGCCAGCAGCCAAGATCCGTTTTTAGCGGGGTCCAGGAATACGCAGTATTTT.

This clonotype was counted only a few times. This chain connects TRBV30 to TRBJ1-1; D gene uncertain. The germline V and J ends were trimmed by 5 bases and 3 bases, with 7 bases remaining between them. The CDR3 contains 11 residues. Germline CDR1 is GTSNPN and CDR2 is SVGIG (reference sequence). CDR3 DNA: TGTGCCTGGGGGAGGCACACTGAAGCTTTCTTT. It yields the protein CAWGRHTEAFF.

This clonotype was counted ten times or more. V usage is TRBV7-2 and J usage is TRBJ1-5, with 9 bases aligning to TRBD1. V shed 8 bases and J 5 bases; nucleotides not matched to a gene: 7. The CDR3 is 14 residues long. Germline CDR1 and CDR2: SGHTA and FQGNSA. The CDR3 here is CASGEGTGHQPQHF. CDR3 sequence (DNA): TGTGCCAGCGGGGAGGGGACAGGGCATCAGCCCCAGCATTTT.

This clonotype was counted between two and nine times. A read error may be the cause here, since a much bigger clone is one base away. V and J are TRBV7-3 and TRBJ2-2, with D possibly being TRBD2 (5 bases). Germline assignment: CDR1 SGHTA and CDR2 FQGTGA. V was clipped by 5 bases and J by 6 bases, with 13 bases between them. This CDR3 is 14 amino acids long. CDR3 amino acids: CASSLLDNAGELFF. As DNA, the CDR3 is TGTGCCAGCAGCCTACTAGATAACGCCGGGGAGCTGTTTTTT. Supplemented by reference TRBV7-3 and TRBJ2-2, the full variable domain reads GAGVSQTPSNKVTEKGKYVELRCDPISGHTALYWYRQSLGQGPEFLIYFQGTGAADDSGLPNDRFFAVRPEGSVSTLKIQRTERGDSAVYLCASSLLDNAGELFFGEGSRLTVL.

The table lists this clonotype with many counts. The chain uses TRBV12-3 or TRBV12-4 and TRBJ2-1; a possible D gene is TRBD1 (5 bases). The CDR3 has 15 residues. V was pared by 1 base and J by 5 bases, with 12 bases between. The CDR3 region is CASSLGYVGHNEQFF. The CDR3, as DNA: TGTGCCAGCAGTTTAGGTTATGTGGGGCACAATGAGCAGTTCTTC.

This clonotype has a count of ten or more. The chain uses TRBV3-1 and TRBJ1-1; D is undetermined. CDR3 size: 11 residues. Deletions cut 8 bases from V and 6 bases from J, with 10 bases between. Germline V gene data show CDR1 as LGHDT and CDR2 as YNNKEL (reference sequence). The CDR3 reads CASGYVAEAFF. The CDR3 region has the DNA TGTGCCAGCGGTTATGTCGCTGAAGCTTTCTTT.

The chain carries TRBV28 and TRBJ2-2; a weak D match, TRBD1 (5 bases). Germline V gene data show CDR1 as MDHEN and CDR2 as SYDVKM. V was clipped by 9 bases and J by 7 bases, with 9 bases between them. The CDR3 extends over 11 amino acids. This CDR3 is CASYTGGELFF. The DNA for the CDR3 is TGTGCCAGTTATACAGGCGGGGAGCTGTTTTTT. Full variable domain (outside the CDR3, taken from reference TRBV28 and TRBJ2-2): DVKVTQSSRYLVKRTGEKVFLECVQDMDHENMFWYRQDPGLGLRLIYFSYDVKMKEKGDIPEGYSVSREKKERFSLILESASTNQTSMYLCASYTGGELFFGEGSRLTVL.

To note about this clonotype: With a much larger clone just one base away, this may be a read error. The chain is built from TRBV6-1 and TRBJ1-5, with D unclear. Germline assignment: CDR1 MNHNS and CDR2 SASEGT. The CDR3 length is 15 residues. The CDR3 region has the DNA TGTGCCAGCAGTGAAAGGTCAGCTAGCAATCGGCCCCAGCATTTT. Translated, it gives CASSERSASNRPQHF.

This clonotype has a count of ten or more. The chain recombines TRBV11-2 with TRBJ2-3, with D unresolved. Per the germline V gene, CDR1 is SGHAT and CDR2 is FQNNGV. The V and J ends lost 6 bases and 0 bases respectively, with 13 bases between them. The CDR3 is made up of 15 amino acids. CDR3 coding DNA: TGTGCCAGCAGTCTAACCAGGCTTAGCACAGATACGCAGTATTTT. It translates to CASSLTRLSTDTQYF.

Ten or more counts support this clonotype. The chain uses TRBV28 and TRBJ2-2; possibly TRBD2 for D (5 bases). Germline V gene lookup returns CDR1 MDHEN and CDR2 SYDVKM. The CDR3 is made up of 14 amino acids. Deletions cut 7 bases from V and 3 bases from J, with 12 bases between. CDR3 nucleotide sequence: TGTGCCAGCACCCCGAGGGTGTACACCGGGGAGCTGTTTTTT. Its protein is CASTPRVYTGELFF.

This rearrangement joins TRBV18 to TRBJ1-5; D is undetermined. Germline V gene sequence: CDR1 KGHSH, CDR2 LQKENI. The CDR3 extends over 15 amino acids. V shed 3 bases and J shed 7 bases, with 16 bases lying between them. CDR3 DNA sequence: TGTGCCAGCTCACCGCAGAAGGGCCACGGGCAGCCCCAGCATTTT. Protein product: CASSPQKGHGQPQHF.

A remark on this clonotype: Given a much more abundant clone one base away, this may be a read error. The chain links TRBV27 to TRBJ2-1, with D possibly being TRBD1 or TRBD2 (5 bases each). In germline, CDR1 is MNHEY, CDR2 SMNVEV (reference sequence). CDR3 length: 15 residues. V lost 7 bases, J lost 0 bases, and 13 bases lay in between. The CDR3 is CASIWDGSSYNEQFF. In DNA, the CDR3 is TGTGCCAGCATTTGGGACGGAAGCTCCTACAATGAGCAGTTCTTC.

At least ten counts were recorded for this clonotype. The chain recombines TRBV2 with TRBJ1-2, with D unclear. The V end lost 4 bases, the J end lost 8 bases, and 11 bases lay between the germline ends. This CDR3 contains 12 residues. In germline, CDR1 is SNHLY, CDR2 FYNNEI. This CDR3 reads CASSGDYDGYTF. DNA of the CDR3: TGTGCCAGCAGTGGGGATTACGACGGCTACACCTTC.